The 25 T cell receptor beta chains below come from one sample, sequenced in a study of regulatory T cells in long-lasting Graves disease (dated by TCRdb to the early 2020s). Read against the paper, the sample's time point label means: persistent/refractory GD, antithyroid drugs over 5 years with positive TRAb. For both TCR sequencing and RNA sequencing, RNA was extracted from PBMCs in TRIzol. Preparation of the library involved multiplex PCR. TCRdb records Illumina HiSeq 4000 as the sequencer. TCR beta libraries were built with iRepertoire HTBI primers and Arm-PCR amplification of CDR3 regions. TCRdb applied fastp at Q25 and MiXCR to the public reads, then kept only in-frame beta chains. Merged by CDR3 protein, the rows form single entries marked with the most common genes and DNA. The sample profile shows around 460,000 distinct CDR3 sequences; approximately 23% of them were found once. In total, the top ten clones hold roughly 13% of the sample.

Sequencing used peripheral blood mononuclear cells (PBMCs), obtained when the disease was refractory, from a patient treated with antithyroid drugs. Every receptor here comes from a female donor with Graves disease.

In this sample, this clonotype turned up many times. V is TRBV6-1 and J is TRBJ1-6; D is unresolved. V lost 7 bases to trimming and J lost 6 bases, with 10 bases between them. This CDR3 has 13 amino acids. Germline-derived CDR1 and CDR2 are MNHNS and SASEGT. The CDR3 spells CASTVKSNSPLHF. The CDR3 DNA sequence: TGTGCCAGCACCGTCAAGTCTAATTCACCCCTCCACTTT.

The chain links TRBV29-1 to TRBJ2-7; TRBD1 matches 8 bases. Germline CDR1 is SQVTM and CDR2 is ANQGSEA. The CDR3 totals 11 residues. The ends lost 6 bases at V and 4 bases at J; junction bases unmatched: 2. The CDR3 sequence is CSVRTGYEQYF. The CDR3 DNA follows: TGCAGCGTGAGGACAGGGTACGAGCAGTACTTC.

The V and J genes are TRBV3-1 and TRBJ2-2; D ambiguous. CDR3 size: 14 residues. Germline V lookup: CDR1 LGHDT, CDR2 YNNKEL (reference sequence). The germline V and J ends were trimmed by 1 base and 3 bases, with 6 bases remaining between them. The CDR3 loop is CASSQGDYTGELFF. Written as DNA, the CDR3 is TGTGCCAGCAGCCAAGGAGATTACACCGGGGAGCTGTTTTTT.

The chain couples TRBV4-3 to TRBJ1-2; no reliable D call. Germline lookup yields CDR1 LGHNA and CDR2 YSLEER. With 0 bases removed from V and 5 bases from J, the gap between germline ends came to 7 bases. CDR3 length equals 13 residues. The CDR3 coding sequence is TGCGCCAGCAGCCAAGATATTAGATATGGCTACACCTTC. Its protein is CASSQDIRYGYTF.

In its sample, this clonotype was seen a few times. V gene TRBV5-1 combines with J gene TRBJ1-5; no reliable D call. The germline V and J ends were trimmed by 2 bases and 3 bases, with 9 bases remaining between them. The CDR3 extends over 14 amino acids. The germline V gene encodes CDR1 SGHRS and CDR2 YFSETQ. In DNA, the CDR3 is TGCGCCAGCAGCTTTAGGCAGTACAATCAGCCCCAGCATTTT. Protein product: CASSFRQYNQPQHF.

This clonotype was detected once. One end of the junction varies from germline; a read error may be responsible. The chain has TRBV6-5 and TRBJ2-5, with D perhaps being TRBD1 or TRBD2 (5 bases each). Per germline, CDR1 MNHEY and CDR2 SVGAGI. CDR3 length: 16 residues. The chain's CDR3 is CASSSGHMGDQDTQYF. CDR3 nucleotide sequence: TGTGCCAGCAGTTCCGGACATATGGGGGACCAAGACACCCAGTACTTC.

J is TRBJ2-1 and V is TRBV6-1; 8 bases match TRBD1. With V trimmed by 5 bases and J by 0 bases, 6 bases remained unmatched. Germline V gives CDR1 MNHNS, CDR2 SASEGT. This CDR3 comprises 16 residues. The CDR3 nucleotides read TGTGCCAGCAGTCCATGGACAGGGCGCTCCTACAATGAGCAGTTCTTC. This sequence encodes CASSPWTGRSYNEQFF.

On this clonotype: A much larger clone sits a single nucleotide away, making a read error possible. The chain couples TRBV20-1 to TRBJ2-5, with TRBD2 matching 7 bases. Germline assignment: CDR1 DFQATT and CDR2 SNEGSKA (reference sequence). The CDR3 length is 14 residues. The CDR3 spells CRASGGLKGGTQYF. In nucleotides, the CDR3 is TGCAGGGCTAGCGGTGGACTAAAAGGAGGGACCCAGTACTTC.

Only a few counts were recorded for this clonotype. The J gene is TRBJ2-2, the V gene TRBV6-1, with TRBD1 matching 7 bases. CDR3 length: 16 residues. Germline-derived CDR1 and CDR2 are MNHNS and SASEGT. The V segment lost 7 bases and the J segment 4 bases; nucleotides outside the gene matches: 12. This CDR3 reads CASTPDREDSTGELFF. CDR3 nucleotides: TGTGCCAGCACTCCCGACAGGGAAGATTCCACCGGGGAGCTGTTTTTT.

This clonotype was recorded many times. The J gene is TRBJ1-4, the V gene TRBV28; a weak D match, TRBD1 (5 bases). The germline CDR1 and CDR2 sequences are MDHEN and SYDVKM. CDR3 size: 12 residues. V lost 6 bases to trimming and J lost 7 bases, with 9 bases between them. CDR3 sequence reads: CASRAGGEKLFF. The DNA of the CDR3 is TGTGCCAGCAGGGCCGGGGGTGAAAAACTGTTTTTT.

This clonotype showed up just a few times. This sequence joins TRBV20-1 and TRBJ2-7, with D tentatively TRBD2 (6 bases). Trimming cost V 6 bases and J 3 bases, with 18 bases left between them. Looked up from germline, CDR1 is DFQATT and CDR2 is SNEGSKA (reference sequence). The CDR3 runs 14 residues. CDR3 coding DNA: TGCAGTGCGAAACTTCGGGACTCTAACTACGAGCAGTACTTC. It is translated as CSAKLRDSNYEQYF.

Regarding this clonotype: Germline is not matched at one junction end, which may reflect a read error. The chain links TRBV6-1 to TRBJ2-7, with 7 bases that match TRBD1. Germline CDR1 is MNHNS and CDR2 is SASEGT. The CDR3 covers 15 residues. In DNA, the CDR3 is TGTGCCAGCAGTCAGCCGGGACAGTCCTCCTACGGGCAGTACTTC. Its translation is CASSQPGQSSYGQYF.

This clonotype appeared a few times. The chain links TRBV7-2 to TRBJ1-2; D possibly corresponds to TRBD1 (5 bases). CDR1 and CDR2 (germline): SGHTA, FQGNSA. V dropped 8 bases and J dropped 4 bases, with 17 bases sitting between them. CDR3 length: 14 amino acids. The CDR3 DNA sequence: TGTGCCAGCCTCCGCAAAGGGACGGCCTATGGCTACACCTTC. Protein product: CASLRKGTAYGYTF.

This chain links TRBV20-1 with TRBJ2-7; 10 bases are a match to TRBD2. Germline CDR1 reads DFQATT; CDR2 reads SNEGSKA (reference sequence). The V gene end was trimmed by 5 bases and the J gene end by 1 base; junction bases not matched to a gene: 20. CDR3 length equals 19 residues. The CDR3 region has the DNA TGCAGTGCTGCCGCCTCCCCGGGACTAGCGTTCGTCTGGTCCTACGAGCAGTACTTC. Protein product: CSAAASPGLAFVWSYEQYF.

A remark on this clonotype: Possible read error: a much larger clone is one base away. This rearrangement joins TRBV2 to TRBJ1-2; no clear D gene. Germline CDR1 is SNHLY and CDR2 is FYNNEI. Deletions cut 4 bases from V and 8 bases from J, with 11 bases between. CDR3 size: 12 residues. The CDR3 sequence: CASSGLGRGYTF. The CDR3 bases are TGTGCCAGCAGTGGATTAGGGCGGGGCTACACCTTC.

This clonotype was seen at least ten times. CDR3 region: CASSPGQGARKLFF. Written as DNA, the CDR3 is TGTGCCAGCAGCCCCGGGCAGGGGGCGCGAAAACTGTTTTTT. The chain carries TRBV3-1 and TRBJ1-4; 8 positions agree with TRBD1. Germline CDR1 and CDR2: LGHDT and YNNKEL (reference sequence). Losses at the gene ends were 4 bases for V and 10 bases for J; bases not matched to a gene: 8. The CDR3 is made up of 14 amino acids.

In its sample, this clonotype was seen a few times. The chain combines TRBV6-1 with TRBJ2-3; D gene ambiguous. The CDR3 spans 12 residues. Trimming shortened V by 6 bases and J by 3 bases, and 7 bases separated the two germline ends. Per germline, CDR1 MNHNS and CDR2 SASEGT. The DNA for the CDR3 is TGTGCCAGCAGCCAACCTACAGATACGCAGTATTTT. Encoded protein: CASSQPTDTQYF.

V usage is TRBV29-1 and J usage is TRBJ1-5, with unresolved D. V gave up 6 bases and J gave up 0 bases, with 12 bases separating them. Germline V gene sequence: CDR1 SQVTM, CDR2 ANQGSEA. The CDR3 spans 14 residues. CDR3 nucleotide sequence: TGCAGCGTCGCGGACGGATATAGCAATCAGCCCCAGCATTTT. Translated, it gives CSVADGYSNQPQHF.

This clonotype was seen a handful of times. The chain recombines TRBV7-8 with TRBJ1-6, with 7 bases matching TRBD1. Looked up from germline, CDR1 is SGHVS and CDR2 is FQNEAQ. J lost 4 bases, V lost 5 bases, and 11 bases had no gene match. This CDR3 spans 17 amino acids. This chain's CDR3 is CASSVDRQGLYNSPLHF. CDR3 nucleotides: TGTGCCAGCAGCGTCGACCGACAGGGCCTTTATAATTCACCCCTCCACTTT.

In this sample, this clonotype turned up a few times. The chain couples TRBV6-1 to TRBJ2-7, with TRBD1 identical over 8 bases. Germline-derived CDR1 and CDR2 are MNHNS and SASEGT. With V trimmed by 5 bases and J by 3 bases, 6 bases remained unmatched. This CDR3 is 14 amino acids long. CDR3 coding DNA: TGTGCCAGCAGTCGGACCGGGACAGGCTACGAGCAGTACTTC. This translates into CASSRTGTGYEQYF.

This clonotype appeared a few times. J is TRBJ2-5 and V is TRBV7-9, with 12 bases matching TRBD1. V trimming: 4 bases; J trimming: 4 bases; junction bases outside the gene matches: 4. The CDR3 has 15 amino acids. Germline V gene sequence: CDR1 SEHNR, CDR2 FQNEAQ (reference sequence). The CDR3 DNA reads as TGTGCCAGCAGCTGGGACAGGGGGCAGCGAGAGACCCAGTACTTC. Translation gives CASSWDRGQRETQYF. The variable domain in full, completed from reference TRBV7-9 and TRBJ2-5, reads DTGVSQNPRHKITKRGQNVTFRCDPISEHNRLYWYRQTLGQGPEFLTYFQNEAQLEKSRLLSDRFSAERPKGSFSTLEIQRTEQGDSAMYLCASSWDRGQRETQYFGPGTRLLVL.

Many counts were recorded for this clonotype. In DNA form, the CDR3 reads TGTGCCAGCAGTTATCCGGGACGGCCTGAAGCTTTCTTT. Protein sequence: CASSYPGRPEAFF. V gene TRBV7-2 combines with J gene TRBJ1-1, with D possibly TRBD1 on 5 matching bases. The CDR3 spans 13 residues. Germline assignment: CDR1 SGHTA and CDR2 FQGNSA. Between the trimmed V and J ends, which lost 6 bases and 6 bases, there was a span of 14 bases. The full variable domain, rest sourced from reference TRBV7-2 and TRBJ1-1, is GAGVSQSPSNKVTEKGKDVELRCDPISGHTALYWYRQSLGQGLEFLIYFQGNSAPDKSGLPSDRFSAERTGGSVSTLTIQRTQQEDSAVYLCASSYPGRPEAFFGQGTRLTVV.

This clonotype has only one observation. It may be a read error: a sequence one base away is much more abundant. The chain uses TRBV29-1 and TRBJ1-1; no clear D. The V end was cut by 5 bases, the J end by 1 base, with 11 bases between. This CDR3 is built from 13 residues. CDR1 and CDR2 (germline): SQVTM, ANQGSEA. The CDR3 coding sequence is TGCAGCGTTCGGTCGAATCGGAACACTGAAGCTTTCTTT. Residues: CSVRSNRNTEAFF.

Remarks on this clonotype: This may arise from a read error, as a much more abundant clone is one base away. This chain links TRBV11-2 with TRBJ1-4; D may be TRBD1 (5 bases). Germline CDR1 and CDR2: SGHAT and FQNNGV. This CDR3 is 16 amino acids long. CDR3 region: CASSLGGAGANGKLFF. CDR3 nucleotides: TGTGCCAGCAGCTTAGGGGGCGCCGGAGCTAATGGAAAACTGTTTTTT. The complete variable domain, with remaining parts taken from reference TRBV11-2 and TRBJ1-4, reads EAGVAQSPRYKIIEKRQSVAFWCNPISGHATLYWYQQILGQGPKLLIQFQNNGVVDDSQLPKDRFSAERLKGVDSTLKIQPAKLEDSAVYLCASSLGGAGANGKLFFGSGTQLSVL.

The sample holds many counts of this clonotype. The chain recombines TRBV28 with TRBJ1-5, with D possibly being TRBD1 (5 bases). With 4 bases removed from V and 7 bases from J, the gap between germline ends came to 14 bases. Germline-derived CDR1 and CDR2 are MDHEN and SYDVKM. The CDR3 is made up of 14 amino acids. CDR3 region: CASSWQQGVQPQHF. DNA for the CDR3: TGTGCCAGCAGTTGGCAGCAAGGGGTGCAGCCCCAGCATTTT.